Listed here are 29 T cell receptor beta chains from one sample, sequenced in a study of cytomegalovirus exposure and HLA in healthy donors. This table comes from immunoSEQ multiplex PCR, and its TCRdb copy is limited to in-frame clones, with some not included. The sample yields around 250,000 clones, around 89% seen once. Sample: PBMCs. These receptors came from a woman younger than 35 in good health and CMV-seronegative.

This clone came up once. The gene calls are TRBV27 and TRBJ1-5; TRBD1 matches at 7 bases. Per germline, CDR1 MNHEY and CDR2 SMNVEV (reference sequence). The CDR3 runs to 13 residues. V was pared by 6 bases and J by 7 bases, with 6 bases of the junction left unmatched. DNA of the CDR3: TGTGCCAGCAGCGTAACAGGGGTACAGCCCCAGCATTTT. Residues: CASSVTGVQPQHF.

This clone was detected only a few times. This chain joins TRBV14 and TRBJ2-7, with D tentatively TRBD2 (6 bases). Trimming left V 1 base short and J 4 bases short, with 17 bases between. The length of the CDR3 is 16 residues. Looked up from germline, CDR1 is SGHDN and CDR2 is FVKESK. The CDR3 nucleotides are TGTGCCAGCAGCCAAGTGTTGACGGGACTGCGATACGAGCAGTACTTC. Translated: CASSQVLTGLRYEQYF.

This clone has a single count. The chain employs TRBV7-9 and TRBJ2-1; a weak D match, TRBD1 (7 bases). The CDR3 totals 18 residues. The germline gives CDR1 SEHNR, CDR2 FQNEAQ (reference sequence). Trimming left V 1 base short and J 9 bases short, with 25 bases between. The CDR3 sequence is CASSLETGTAGAVFEQFF. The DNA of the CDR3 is TGTGCCAGCAGCTTAGAGACAGGGACTGCGGGTGCAGTTTTTGAGCAGTTCTTC.

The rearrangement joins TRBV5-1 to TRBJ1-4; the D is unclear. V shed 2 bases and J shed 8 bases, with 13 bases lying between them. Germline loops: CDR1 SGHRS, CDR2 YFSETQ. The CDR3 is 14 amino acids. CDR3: CASSLATREEKLFF. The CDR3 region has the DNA TGCGCCAGCAGCTTAGCAACTCGGGAGGAAAAACTGTTTTTT. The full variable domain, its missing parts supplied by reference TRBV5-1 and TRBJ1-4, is KAGVTQTPRYLIKTRGQQVTLSCSPISGHRSVSWYQQTPGQGLQFLFEYFSETQRNKGNFPGRFSGRQFSNSRSEMNVSTLELGDSALYLCASSLATREEKLFFGSGTQLSVL.

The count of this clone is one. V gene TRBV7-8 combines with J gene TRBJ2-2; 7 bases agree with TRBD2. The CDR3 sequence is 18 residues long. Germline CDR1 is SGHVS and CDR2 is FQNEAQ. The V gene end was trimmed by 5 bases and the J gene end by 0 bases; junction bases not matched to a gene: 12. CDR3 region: CASSKDKGLVTNTGELFF. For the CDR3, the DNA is TGTGCCAGCAGCAAGGACAAAGGACTAGTAACGAACACCGGGGAGCTGTTTTTT.

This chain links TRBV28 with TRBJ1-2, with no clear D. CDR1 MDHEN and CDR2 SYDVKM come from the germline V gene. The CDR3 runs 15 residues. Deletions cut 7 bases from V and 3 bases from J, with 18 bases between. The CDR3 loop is CASTLSAGYDYGYTF. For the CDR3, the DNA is TGTGCCAGCACCCTTTCGGCGGGGTATGACTATGGCTACACCTTC.

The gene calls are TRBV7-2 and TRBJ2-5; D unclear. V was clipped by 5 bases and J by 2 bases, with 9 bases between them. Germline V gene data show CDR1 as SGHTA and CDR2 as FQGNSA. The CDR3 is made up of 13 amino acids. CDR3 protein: CASSVLDQETQYF. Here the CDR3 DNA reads TGTGCCAGCAGCGTGCTAGATCAAGAGACCCAGTACTTC. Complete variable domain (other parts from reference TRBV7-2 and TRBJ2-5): GAGVSQSPSNKVTEKGKDVELRCDPISGHTALYWYRQSLGQGLEFLIYFQGNSAPDKSGLPSDRFSAERTGGSVSTLTIQRTQQEDSAVYLCASSVLDQETQYFGPGTRLLVL.

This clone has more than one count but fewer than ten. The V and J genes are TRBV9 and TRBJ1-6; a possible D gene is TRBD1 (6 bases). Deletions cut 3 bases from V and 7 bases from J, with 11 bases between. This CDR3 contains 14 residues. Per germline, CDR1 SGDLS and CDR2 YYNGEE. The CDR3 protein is CASSDRGANSPLHF. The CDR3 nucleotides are TGTGCCAGCAGCGACCGGGGGGCGAATTCACCCCTCCACTTT.

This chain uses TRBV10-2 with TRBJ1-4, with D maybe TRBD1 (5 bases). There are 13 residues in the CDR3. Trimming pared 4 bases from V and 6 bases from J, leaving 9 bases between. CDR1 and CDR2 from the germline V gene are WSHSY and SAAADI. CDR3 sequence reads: CASSGRVDEKLFF. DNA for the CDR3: TGCGCCAGCAGTGGCAGGGTGGATGAAAAACTGTTTTTT.

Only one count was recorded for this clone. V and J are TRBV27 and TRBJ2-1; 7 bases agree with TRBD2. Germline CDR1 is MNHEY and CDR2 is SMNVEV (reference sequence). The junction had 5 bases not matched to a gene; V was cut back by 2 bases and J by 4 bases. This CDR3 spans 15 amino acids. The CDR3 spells CASSLRLAVYNEQFF. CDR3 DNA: TGTGCCAGCAGTTTACGGCTAGCGGTATACAATGAGCAGTTCTTC.

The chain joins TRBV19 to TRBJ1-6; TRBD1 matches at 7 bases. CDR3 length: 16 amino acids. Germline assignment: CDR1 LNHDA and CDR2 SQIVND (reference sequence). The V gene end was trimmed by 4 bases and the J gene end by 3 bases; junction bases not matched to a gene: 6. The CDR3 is CASSRGQPYYNSPLHF. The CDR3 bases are TGTGCCAGTAGTAGGGGACAGCCTTACTATAATTCACCCCTCCACTTT.

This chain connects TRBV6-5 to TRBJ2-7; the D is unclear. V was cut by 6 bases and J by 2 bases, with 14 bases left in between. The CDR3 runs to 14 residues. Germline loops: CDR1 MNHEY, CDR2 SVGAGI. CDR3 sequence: CASSPEELAYEQYV. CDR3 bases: TGTGCCAGCAGCCCCGAAGAGCTAGCCTACGAGCAGTACGTC.

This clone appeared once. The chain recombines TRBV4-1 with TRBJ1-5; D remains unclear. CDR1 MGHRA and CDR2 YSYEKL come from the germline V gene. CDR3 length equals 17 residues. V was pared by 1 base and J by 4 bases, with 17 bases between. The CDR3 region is CASSQGYQTLANQPQHF. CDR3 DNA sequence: TGCGCCAGCAGCCAAGGATATCAGACGTTAGCGAATCAGCCCCAGCATTTT.

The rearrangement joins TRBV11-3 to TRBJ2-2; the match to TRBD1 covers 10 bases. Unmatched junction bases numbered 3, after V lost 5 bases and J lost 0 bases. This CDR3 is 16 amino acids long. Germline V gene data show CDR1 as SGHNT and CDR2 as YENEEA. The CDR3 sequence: CASSAGQGTNTGELFF. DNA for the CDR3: TGTGCCAGCAGCGCGGGACAGGGGACGAACACCGGGGAGCTGTTTTTT. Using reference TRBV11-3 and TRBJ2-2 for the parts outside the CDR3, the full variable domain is EAGVVQSPRYKIIEKKQPVAFWCNPISGHNTLYWYLQNLGQGPELLIRYENEEAVDDSQLPKDRFSAERLKGVDSTLKIQPAELGDSAVYLCASSAGQGTNTGELFFGEGSRLTVL.

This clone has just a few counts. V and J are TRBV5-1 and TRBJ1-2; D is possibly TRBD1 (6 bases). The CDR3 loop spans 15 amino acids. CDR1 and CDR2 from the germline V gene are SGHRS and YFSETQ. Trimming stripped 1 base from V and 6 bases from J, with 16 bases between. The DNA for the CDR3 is TGCGCCAGCAGCTTGAGTGGCAGGGGAGAGGATGGCTACACCTTC. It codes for CASSLSGRGEDGYTF.

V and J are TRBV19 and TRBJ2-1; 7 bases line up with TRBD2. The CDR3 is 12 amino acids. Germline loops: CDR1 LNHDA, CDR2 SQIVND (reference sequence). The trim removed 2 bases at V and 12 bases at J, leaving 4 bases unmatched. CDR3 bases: TGTGCCAGTAGTATACGGGGGGACCCGCAGTTCTTC. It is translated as CASSIRGDPQFF.

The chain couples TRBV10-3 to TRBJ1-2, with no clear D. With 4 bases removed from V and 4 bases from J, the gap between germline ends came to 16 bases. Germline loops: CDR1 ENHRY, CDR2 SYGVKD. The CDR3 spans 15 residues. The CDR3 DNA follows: TGTGCCATCAGTGGTGGGGAGACATTCGGCTATGGCTACACCTTC. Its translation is CAISGGETFGYGYTF.

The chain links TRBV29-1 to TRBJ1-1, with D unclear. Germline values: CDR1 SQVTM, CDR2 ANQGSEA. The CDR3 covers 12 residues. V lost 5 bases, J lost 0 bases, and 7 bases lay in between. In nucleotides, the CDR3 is TGCAGCGTTCTGGGCTTGAACACTGAAGCTTTCTTT. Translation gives CSVLGLNTEAFF.

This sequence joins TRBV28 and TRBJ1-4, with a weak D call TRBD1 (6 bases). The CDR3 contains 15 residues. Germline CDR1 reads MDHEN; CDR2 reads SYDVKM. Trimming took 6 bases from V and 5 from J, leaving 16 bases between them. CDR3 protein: CASRDPGDVNEKLFF. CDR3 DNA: TGTGCCAGCAGAGACCCAGGGGACGTAAATGAAAAACTGTTTTTT. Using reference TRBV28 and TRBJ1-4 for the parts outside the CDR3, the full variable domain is DVKVTQSSRYLVKRTGEKVFLECVQDMDHENMFWYRQDPGLGLRLIYFSYDVKMKEKGDIPEGYSVSREKKERFSLILESASTNQTSMYLCASRDPGDVNEKLFFGSGTQLSVL.

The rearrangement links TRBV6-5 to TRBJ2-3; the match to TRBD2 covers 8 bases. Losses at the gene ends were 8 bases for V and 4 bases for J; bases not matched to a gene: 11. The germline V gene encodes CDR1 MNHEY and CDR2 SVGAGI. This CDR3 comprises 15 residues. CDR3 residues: CASARSGEEADTQYF. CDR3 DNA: TGTGCCAGCGCCCGTAGCGGGGAAGAAGCAGATACGCAGTATTTT.

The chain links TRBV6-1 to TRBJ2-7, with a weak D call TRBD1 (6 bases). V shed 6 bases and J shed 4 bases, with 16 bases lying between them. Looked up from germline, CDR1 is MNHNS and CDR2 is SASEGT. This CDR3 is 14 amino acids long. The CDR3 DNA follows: TGTGCCAGCAGCAGAGGACAGAACCGATACGAGCAGTACGTC. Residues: CASSRGQNRYEQYV.

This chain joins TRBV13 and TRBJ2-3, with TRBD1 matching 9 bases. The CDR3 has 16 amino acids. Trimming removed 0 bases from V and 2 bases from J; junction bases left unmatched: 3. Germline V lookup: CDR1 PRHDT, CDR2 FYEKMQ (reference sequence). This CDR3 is CASSLGDRGFTDTQYF. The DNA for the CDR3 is TGTGCCAGCAGCTTAGGGGACAGGGGTTTCACAGATACGCAGTATTTT. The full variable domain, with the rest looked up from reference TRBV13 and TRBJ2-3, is AAGVIQSPRHLIKEKRETATLKCYPIPRHDTVYWYQQGPGQDPQFLISFYEKMQSDKGSIPDRFSAQQFSDYHSELNMSSLELGDSALYFCASSLGDRGFTDTQYFGPGTRLTVL.

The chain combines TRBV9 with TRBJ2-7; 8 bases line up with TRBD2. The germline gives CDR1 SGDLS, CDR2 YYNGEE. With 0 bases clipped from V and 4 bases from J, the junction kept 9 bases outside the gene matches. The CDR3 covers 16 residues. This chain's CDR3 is CASSVGWDLAGYEQYF. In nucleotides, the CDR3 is TGTGCCAGCAGCGTAGGTTGGGACCTAGCGGGTTACGAGCAGTACTTC.

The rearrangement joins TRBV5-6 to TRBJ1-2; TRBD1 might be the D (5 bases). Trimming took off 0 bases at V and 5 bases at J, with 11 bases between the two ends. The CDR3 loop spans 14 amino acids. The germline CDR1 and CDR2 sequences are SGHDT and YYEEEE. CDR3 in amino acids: CASSLASGIYGYTF. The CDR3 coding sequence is TGTGCCAGCAGCTTGGCGTCAGGGATATATGGCTACACCTTC.

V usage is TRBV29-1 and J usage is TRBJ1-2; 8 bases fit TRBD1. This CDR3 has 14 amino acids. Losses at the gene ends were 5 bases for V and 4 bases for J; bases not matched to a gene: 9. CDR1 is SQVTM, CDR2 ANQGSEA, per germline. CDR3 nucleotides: TGCAGCGTTACCTCGACAGGGGTAGGCTATGGCTACACCTTC. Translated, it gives CSVTSTGVGYGYTF.

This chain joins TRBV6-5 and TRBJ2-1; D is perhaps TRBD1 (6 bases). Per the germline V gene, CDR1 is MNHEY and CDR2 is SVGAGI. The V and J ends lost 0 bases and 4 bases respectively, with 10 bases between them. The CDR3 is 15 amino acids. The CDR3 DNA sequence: TGTGCCAGCAGTTACTCGAGAGGACAGTACAATGAGCAGTTCTTC. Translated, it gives CASSYSRGQYNEQFF.

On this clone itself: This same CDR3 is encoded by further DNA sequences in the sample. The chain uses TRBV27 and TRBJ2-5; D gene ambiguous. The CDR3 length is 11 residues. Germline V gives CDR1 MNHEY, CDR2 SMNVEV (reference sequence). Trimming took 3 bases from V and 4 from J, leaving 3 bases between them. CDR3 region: CASSFRETQYF. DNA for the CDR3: TGTGCCAGCAGTTTCCGAGAGACCCAGTACTTC.

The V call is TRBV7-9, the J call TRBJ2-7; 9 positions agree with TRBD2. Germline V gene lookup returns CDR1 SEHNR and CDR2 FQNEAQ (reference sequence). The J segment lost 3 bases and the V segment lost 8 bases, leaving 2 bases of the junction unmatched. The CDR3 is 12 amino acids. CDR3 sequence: CASAGGNYEQYF. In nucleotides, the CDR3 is TGTGCCAGCGCGGGGGGGAACTACGAGCAGTACTTC.

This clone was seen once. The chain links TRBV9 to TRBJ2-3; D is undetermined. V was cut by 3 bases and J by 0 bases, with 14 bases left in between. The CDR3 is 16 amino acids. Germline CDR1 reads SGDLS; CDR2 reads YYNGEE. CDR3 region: CASSAKADRSTDTQYF. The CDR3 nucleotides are TGTGCCAGCAGCGCGAAGGCGGATAGGAGCACAGATACGCAGTATTTT.